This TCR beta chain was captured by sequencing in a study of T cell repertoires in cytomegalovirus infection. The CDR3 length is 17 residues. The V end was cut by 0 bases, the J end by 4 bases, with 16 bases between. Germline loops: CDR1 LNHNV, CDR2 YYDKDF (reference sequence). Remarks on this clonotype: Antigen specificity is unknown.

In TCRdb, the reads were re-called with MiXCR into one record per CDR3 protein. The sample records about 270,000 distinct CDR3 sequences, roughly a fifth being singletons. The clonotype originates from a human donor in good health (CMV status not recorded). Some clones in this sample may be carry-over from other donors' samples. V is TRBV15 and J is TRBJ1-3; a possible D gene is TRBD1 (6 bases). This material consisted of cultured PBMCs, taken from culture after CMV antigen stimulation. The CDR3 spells CATSRDTGLAKGNTIYF. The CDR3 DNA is TGTGCCACCAGCAGAGATACAGGGCTGGCTAAAGGAAACACCATATATTTT. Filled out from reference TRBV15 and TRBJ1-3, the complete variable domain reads DAMVIQNPRYQVTQFGKPVTLSCSQTLNHNVMYWYQQKSSQAPKLLFHYYDKDFNNEADTPDNFQSRRPNTSFCFLDIRSPGLGDTAMYLCATSRDTGLAKGNTIYFGEGSWLTVV.